This is a list of T cell receptor beta chains from one sample in a study of blood T cell repertoires in COVID-19. Produced via immunoSEQ multiplex PCR; TCRdb's table is partial and in-frame only. Of roughly 300,000 clones in the sample, approximately 84% are singletons; the top ten hold more than 9%. The sample was PBMCs or T cells enriched from blood (not recorded which). The receptors stem from a woman aged 18-29 years who had recovered from COVID-19. Both conserved end residues are part of each CDR3. A D gene is named only where the DNA matches it firmly. The listing skips clone size in some rows; elsewhere it reads once, few, many or a size class.

d_call j_call v_call clone_size cdr3_nt cdr3_aa
TRBD2 TRBJ2-2 TRBV7-3 few TGTGCCAGCAGCTTAACGGGACTAGCGGCGAACACCGGGGAGCTGTTTTTT CASSLTGLAANTGELFF
. TRBJ1-3 TRBV5-8 once TGTGCCAGCAGCTTGGCCGGACAGTCCCTAAACACCATATATTTT CASSLAGQSLNTIYF
TRBD1 TRBJ1-2 TRBV27 once TGTGCCAGCAACCAAGGGGGCCGGGGCTATGGCTACACCTTC CASNQGGRGYGYTF
. TRBJ2-2 TRBV9 . TGTGCCAGCAGCGTAGATGGAGGGTTTATCCGGGAGCTGTTTTTT CASSVDGGFIRELFF
. TRBJ1-2 TRBV6-4 . TGTGCCAGCAGTGCCTCCTTCCCCCCCACAGCTAACTATGGCTACACCTTC CASSASFPPTANYGYTF
TRBD1 TRBJ1-4 TRBV25-1 few TGTGCCAGCAGTGAATATGGGACAGCGAATGAAAAACTGTTTTTT CASSEYGTANEKLFF
TRBD1 TRBJ1-5 TRBV28 . TGTGCCAGCAGCTCCCGGACAGGGGAGGGTCAGCCCCAGCATTTT CASSSRTGEGQPQHF
. TRBJ2-2 TRBV19 few TGTGCCAGTAGTATTCTTTCTTTCGAGGGGGAGCTGTTTTTT CASSILSFEGELFF
TRBD1 TRBJ2-1 TRBV6-6 . TGTGCCAGCAGTAGAGGCCCAGGGGGCCATGAGCAGTTCTTC CASSRGPGGHEQFF
. TRBJ1-4 TRBV4-2 . TGTGCCAGCAGCCAAGCATACAGGGAAACTAATGAAAAACTGTTTTTT CASSQAYRETNEKLFF
TRBD1 TRBJ2-1 TRBV10-3 . TGTGCCATCAGTGGGACAGGGGAAAATGAGCAGTTCTTC CAISGTGENEQFF
. TRBJ1-1 TRBV30 . TGTGCCTGGATTGGGGGGAACGAAGCTTTCTTT CAWIGGNEAFF
. TRBJ1-1 TRBV6-5 . TGTGCCAGCAGTTCGAACCAGTGGAACACTGAAGCTTTCTTT CASSSNQWNTEAFF
. TRBJ2-7 TRBV25-1 . TGTGCCAGCAGTGAACGGGCAGGGGCTCCTTACGAGCAGTACTTC CASSERAGAPYEQYF
TRBD1 TRBJ1-5 TRBV6-6 . TGTGCCAGCAGTTACTCCCTCGAGGGGGCTCAGCCCCAGCATTTT CASSYSLEGAQPQHF
. TRBJ1-1 TRBV10-3 . TGTGCCATCAGTGAGGTGGGGAGGGTGGAGGCTTTCTTT CAISEVGRVEAFF
. TRBJ1-2 TRBV11-2 . TGTGCCAGCAGCCGACCGGAGGGTGATGGCTACACCTTC CASSRPEGDGYTF
TRBD2 TRBJ2-1 TRBV11-2 . TGTGCCAGCAGCTTAGGGCATAGCGGGAACAATGAGCAGTTCTTC CASSLGHSGNNEQFF
TRBD1 TRBJ2-7 TRBV6-1 . TGTGCCAGCAGTGAACGGGGACAGAATCCCTACGAGCAGTACTTC CASSERGQNPYEQYF
. TRBJ1-6 TRBV30 . TGTGCCTGGCGCGGGGGGGGTAATTCACCCCTCCACTTT CAWRGGGNSPLHF
. TRBJ1-4 TRBV9 . TGTGCCAGCAGCGTAGCGACAGGCGCAACTAATGAAAAACTGTTTTTT CASSVATGATNEKLFF
TRBD2 TRBJ2-3 TRBV28 . TGTGCCACCGACCCCTCCATCGTAGCGGGAGACGCTGATACGCAGTATTTT CATDPSIVAGDADTQYF
TRBD1 TRBJ1-6 TRBV6-1 . TGTGCCAGCAGTGAAGCGACAGGGTTTTCGCGCTCCTATAATTCACCCCTCCACTTT CASSEATGFSRSYNSPLHF
TRBD1 TRBJ2-7 TRBV10-3 . TGTGCCATCAGACCGGGACAGGACCTGTACGAGCAGTACTTC CAIRPGQDLYEQYF